This TCR beta chain was sequenced during a study of blood T cell repertoires in COVID-19. Looking at the study overall: Sites in the United States, Italy and Spain provided acute and convalescent COVID-19 samples.

Assay: immunoSEQ multiplex PCR; the TCRdb copy retains only in-frame clones and omits some. The sample holds some 80,000 clones, roughly 87% seen once. This CDR3 has 12 amino acids. The junction had 4 bases not matched to a gene; V was cut back by 4 bases and J by 8 bases. The germline CDR1 and CDR2 sequences are SNHLY and FYNNEI. Sample: peripheral blood. This chain connects TRBV2 to TRBJ1-2; 7 bases are a match to TRBD1. This TCR was recovered from a man aged 80 or over with acute or convalescent COVID-19. The CDR3 is CASSATGEGYTF. DNA for the CDR3: TGTGCCAGCAGTGCAACAGGGGAGGGCTACACCTTC.